In its sample, the clone carrying this TCR beta chain was seen many times. Its antigen is still unknown. This sample is drawn from a study of breast tumors, draining lymph nodes, adjacent tissues. Samples came from axillary lymph nodes draining the breast cancer. With 0 bases clipped from V and 1 base from J, the junction kept 4 bases outside the gene matches. Germline CDR1 and CDR2: SGHTA and FQGNSA. The CDR3 is 17 amino acids. TCRdb analysed the multiplex PCR reads with MiXCR anew, one entry per CDR3 protein. The data contain some 120,000 distinct CDR3 sequences, 15% to 20% of them singletons. General study findings and limits: Findings are consistent with lymph node origin and intratumoral expansion of most tumor T cells. Compared with basal-like, luminal-like tumors shared significantly more repertoire with nontumor tissue. Data only fit, rather than demonstrated, lymph node origin of most tumor T cells. Tumor TCR diversity was below lymph nodes but above nontumor tissue.

The sequence derives from a female donor with breast cancer. Some clones in this sample may be carry-over from other donors' samples. The specimen was axillary lymph node tissue. The V gene is TRBV7-2, the J gene TRBJ2-2; TRBD2 matches 8 bases. In DNA form, the CDR3 reads TGTGCCAGCAGCTTAGCGCTGGGACTAGGGAACACCGGGGAGCTGTTTTTT. It encodes CASSLALGLGNTGELFF.